This passage covers 19 T cell receptor beta chains from one sample sequenced in a study of blood T cell repertoires in COVID-19 (dated by TCRdb to about 2020). Libraries were constructed by the immunoSEQ multiplex PCR assay. TCRdb retrieved this table from immuneACCESS and kept in-frame rearrangements only. Not all clones are present; in checked studies, unresolved V genes account for under half, and no reason is known for the remainder. Recorded for this sample are under 200,000 clones; around 84% of them occurred a single time. The ten largest clones represent roughly 0.53% of the sample. Input material: peripheral blood. Every receptor here comes from a man aged 60 to 75 with COVID-19, enrolled during active disease.

J is TRBJ1-2 and V is TRBV27, with TRBD1 identical over 7 bases. Germline CDR1 MNHEY, CDR2 SMNVEV (reference sequence). V dropped 2 bases and J dropped 5; count of bases not matched to a gene: 8. The CDR3 sequence is 15 residues long. The CDR3 spells CASSLRTGDGYGYTF. The CDR3 nucleotides are TGTGCCAGCAGTTTACGCACAGGGGATGGGTATGGCTACACCTTC.

The rearrangement links TRBV24-1 to TRBJ2-5, with 11 bases lining up with TRBD1. The V gene's germline CDR1 is KGHDR and CDR2 SFDVKD. This CDR3 contains 19 residues. V shed 1 base, J shed 5 bases, and the junction held 14 bases outside the gene matches. CDR3 sequence reads: CATSDFLGTGGIAEETQYF. CDR3 nucleotide sequence: TGTGCCACCAGTGATTTTCTTGGGACAGGGGGAATCGCGGAGGAGACCCAGTACTTC.

J is TRBJ2-1 and V is TRBV7-2, with TRBD2 matching 8 bases. The germline gives CDR1 SGHTA, CDR2 FQGNSA. V was clipped by 5 bases and J by 9 bases; unmatched bases: 15. The CDR3 runs 16 residues. CDR3 DNA sequence: TGTGCCAGCAGCCCCCCCGAGGGCGGGGGGTTGGTTGAGCAGTTCTTC. It is translated as CASSPPEGGGLVEQFF.

This clone occurred once. The rearrangement joins TRBV12-3 or TRBV12-4 to TRBJ1-2; TRBD1 matches at 7 bases. The CDR3 consists of 13 residues. The junction had 6 bases not matched to a gene; V was cut back by 4 bases and J by 7 bases. In nucleotides, the CDR3 is TGTGCCAGCAGTTCCGACAGGGAACCTGGCTACACCTTC. Protein product: CASSSDREPGYTF.

The gene calls are TRBV3-1 (or the pseudogene TRBV3-2) and TRBJ2-7; 11 bases are shared with TRBD2. Germline lookup yields CDR1 LGHDT and CDR2 YNNKEL (reference sequence). The CDR3 loop spans 15 amino acids. The junction had 5 bases not matched to a gene; V was cut back by 1 base and J by 6 bases. The CDR3 sequence: CASSQGVAGGVEQYF. DNA for the CDR3: TGTGCCAGCAGCCAAGGCGTAGCGGGGGGGGTCGAGCAGTACTTC.

This chain uses TRBV19 with TRBJ1-5; no clear D gene. The germline CDR1 and CDR2 sequences are LNHDA and SQIVND (reference sequence). V gave up 2 bases and J gave up 7 bases, with 12 bases separating them. This CDR3 is built from 14 residues. CDR3 nucleotide sequence: TGTGCCAGTAGTATACAGGCCTTTAGACAGCCCCAGCATTTT. It translates to CASSIQAFRQPQHF.

V gene TRBV28 combines with J gene TRBJ2-7; 9 bases are shared with TRBD2. The J segment lost 6 bases and the V segment lost 8 bases, leaving 17 bases of the junction unmatched. The CDR3 extends over 16 amino acids. Germline CDR1 MDHEN, CDR2 SYDVKM. The CDR3 nucleotides read TGTGCCAGCGTGTCCCCAGCGGGGGGCCCCTCCAGCGAGCAGTACTTC. It yields the protein CASVSPAGGPSSEQYF.

The CDR3 sequence: CASSRNPGYQPQHF. For the CDR3, the DNA is TGTGCCAGCAGCCGAAACCCAGGATATCAGCCCCAGCATTTT. The J gene is TRBJ1-5, the V gene TRBV28; no clear D gene. V lost 6 bases to trimming and J lost 5 bases, with 14 bases between them. Per the germline V gene, CDR1 is MDHEN and CDR2 is SYDVKM. CDR3 length: 14 amino acids. Drawing the rest from reference TRBV28 and TRBJ1-5, the complete variable domain is DVKVTQSSRYLVKRTGEKVFLECVQDMDHENMFWYRQDPGLGLRLIYFSYDVKMKEKGDIPEGYSVSREKKERFSLILESASTNQTSMYLCASSRNPGYQPQHFGDGTRLSIL.

A word on this clone: Within the sample, other DNA sequences also encode this same CDR3. The rearrangement links TRBV6-2 or TRBV6-3 to TRBJ1-2; D perhaps matches TRBD1 (5 bases). V lost 5 bases and J lost 0, with 13 bases in between. Germline CDR1 MNHEY, CDR2 SVGEGT. The CDR3 runs to 15 residues. CDR3 loop: CASSPRGGANYGYTF. In nucleotides, the CDR3 is TGTGCCAGCAGTCCCCGCGGGGGAGCTAACTATGGCTACACCTTC.

The chain is built from TRBV7-9 and TRBJ2-1; D remains unclear. V was trimmed by 6 bases and J by 4 bases, leaving 10 bases between them. The CDR3 loop spans 13 amino acids. Germline V gives CDR1 SEHNR, CDR2 FQNEAQ (reference sequence). CDR3 amino acids: CASSRRGYNEQFF. The CDR3 nucleotides read TGTGCCAGCAGTCGTAGAGGATACAATGAGCAGTTCTTC.

This clone was counted a single time. The gene calls are TRBV7-2 and TRBJ1-3; possibly TRBD1 for D (5 bases). Germline CDR1 is SGHTA and CDR2 is FQGNSA. Trimming removed 0 bases from V and 0 bases from J, with 9 bases in between. This CDR3 region has 16 residues. CDR3 amino acids: CASSLAFGGSGNTIYF. DNA of the CDR3: TGTGCCAGCAGCTTAGCGTTCGGGGGCTCTGGAAACACCATATATTTT.

V gene TRBV14 combines with J gene TRBJ1-3; 7 nucleotides agree with TRBD1. With V trimmed by 5 bases and J by 4 bases, 11 bases remained unmatched. The CDR3 covers 16 residues. Per the germline V gene, CDR1 is SGHDN and CDR2 is FVKESK. CDR3 sequence: CASSLGDRVKGNTIYF. The CDR3 nucleotides are TGTGCCAGCAGCTTGGGAGACAGGGTTAAGGGAAACACCATATATTTT.

The chain uses TRBV19 and TRBJ1-5; D not certain. V gave up 0 bases and J gave up 6 bases, with 15 bases separating them. CDR1 and CDR2 from the germline V gene are LNHDA and SQIVND (reference sequence). This CDR3 is 16 amino acids long. CDR3 DNA: TGTGCCAGTAGTATAGACAGTAGAGGGTTTGGTCAGCCCCAGCATTTT. It translates to CASSIDSRGFGQPQHF.

The chain carries TRBV25-1 and TRBJ1-2; the match to TRBD1 covers 9 bases. Germline lookup yields CDR1 MGHDK and CDR2 SYGVNS. J was trimmed by 3 bases and V by 7 bases; bases with no gene match: 6. The CDR3 sequence is 14 residues long. The DNA of the CDR3 is TGTGCCAGCACCGAGGGGGACAGGGACTATGGCTACACCTTC. It specifies CASTEGDRDYGYTF.

The V and J genes are TRBV5-6 and TRBJ2-7, with D possibly TRBD1 on 6 matching bases. This CDR3 comprises 14 residues. Trimming pared 5 bases from V and 1 base from J, leaving 13 bases between. The germline V gene encodes CDR1 SGHDT and CDR2 YYEEEE. CDR3 sequence: CASSSDQGSYEQYF. CDR3 coding DNA: TGTGCCAGCAGTTCCGACCAGGGGTCCTACGAGCAGTACTTC. Full variable domain (missing parts from reference TRBV5-6 and TRBJ2-7): DAGVTQSPTHLIKTRGQQVTLRCSPKSGHDTVSWYQQALGQGPQFIFQYYEEEERQRGNFPDRFSGHQFPNYSSELNVNALLLGDSALYLCASSSDQGSYEQYFGPGTRLTVT.

This clone has a handful of counts. The chain uses TRBV19 and TRBJ2-1, with a weak D call TRBD2 (6 bases). The ends were cut back, 1 base at V and 7 bases at J, with 14 bases in the middle. This CDR3 is built from 15 residues. CDR1 and CDR2 (germline): LNHDA, SQIVND (reference sequence). Here the CDR3 reads CASSIGTGTWNEQFF. In DNA form, the CDR3 reads TGTGCCAGTAGTATAGGAACCGGGACTTGGAATGAGCAGTTCTTC.

The chain joins TRBV14 to TRBJ2-3; no clear D gene. The CDR3 runs to 17 residues. Trimming removed 0 bases from V and 1 base from J, with 14 bases in between. The germline V gene encodes CDR1 SGHDN and CDR2 FVKESK. The CDR3 nucleotides read TGTGCCAGCAGCCAAGATGATGTGGCTCCACGCACAGATACGCAGTATTTT. Protein product: CASSQDDVAPRTDTQYF.

V is TRBV7-2 and J is TRBJ1-2; 7 positions agree with TRBD1. Germline CDR1 reads SGHTA; CDR2 reads FQGNSA. V lost 3 bases to trimming and J lost 4 bases; unmatched junction nucleotides: 5. This CDR3 is built from 14 residues. The CDR3 spells CASSFSRDSYGYTF. In nucleotides, the CDR3 is TGTGCCAGCAGCTTTTCCAGGGACAGCTATGGCTACACCTTC.

The chain joins TRBV6-2 or TRBV6-3 to TRBJ1-6, with 12 bases aligning to TRBD1. CDR1 and CDR2 (germline): MNHEY, SVGEGT. This CDR3 contains 15 residues. With V trimmed by 4 bases and J by 13 bases, 8 bases remained unmatched. CDR3 in DNA: TGTGCCAGCAGTTTGCCCGGGACAGGGGGCACGCCCCTCCACTTT. Translated: CASSLPGTGGTPLHF.